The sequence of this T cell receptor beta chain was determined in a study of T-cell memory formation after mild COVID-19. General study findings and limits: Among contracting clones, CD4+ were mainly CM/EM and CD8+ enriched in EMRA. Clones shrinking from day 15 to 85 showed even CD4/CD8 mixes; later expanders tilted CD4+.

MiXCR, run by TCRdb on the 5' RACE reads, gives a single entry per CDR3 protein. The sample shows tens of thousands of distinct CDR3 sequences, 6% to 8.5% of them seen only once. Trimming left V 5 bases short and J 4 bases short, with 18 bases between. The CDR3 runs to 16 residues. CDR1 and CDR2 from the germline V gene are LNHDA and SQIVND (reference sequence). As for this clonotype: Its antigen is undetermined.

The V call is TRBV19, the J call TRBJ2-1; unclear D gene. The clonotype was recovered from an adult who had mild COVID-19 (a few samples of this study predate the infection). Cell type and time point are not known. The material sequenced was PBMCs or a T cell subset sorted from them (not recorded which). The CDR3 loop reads CASSPRAPQTYNEQFF. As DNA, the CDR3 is TGTGCCAGTAGTCCCCGGGCCCCGCAAACTTACAATGAGCAGTTCTTC.